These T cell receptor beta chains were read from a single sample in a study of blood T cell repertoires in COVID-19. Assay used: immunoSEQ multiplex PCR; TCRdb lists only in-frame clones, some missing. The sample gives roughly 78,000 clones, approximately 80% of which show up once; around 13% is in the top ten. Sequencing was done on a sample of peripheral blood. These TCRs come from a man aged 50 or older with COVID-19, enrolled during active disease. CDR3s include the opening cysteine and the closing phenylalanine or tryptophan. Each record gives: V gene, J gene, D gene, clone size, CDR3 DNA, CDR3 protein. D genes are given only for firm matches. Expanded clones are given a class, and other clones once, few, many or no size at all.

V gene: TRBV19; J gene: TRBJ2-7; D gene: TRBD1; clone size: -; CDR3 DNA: TGTGCCAGTAGACCCCGGCAGGGGGCAGGGGGGGAGCAGTACTTC; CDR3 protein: CASRPRQGAGGEQYF
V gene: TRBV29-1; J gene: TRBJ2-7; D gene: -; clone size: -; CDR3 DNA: TGCAGCGTTGTATTGGACAACACCTACGAGCAGTACTTC; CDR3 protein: CSVVLDNTYEQYF
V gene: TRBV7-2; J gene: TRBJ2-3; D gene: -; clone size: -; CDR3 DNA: TGTGCCATCCGTGAGGCAACCCGTGGTACGCAGTATTTT; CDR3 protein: CAIREATRGTQYF
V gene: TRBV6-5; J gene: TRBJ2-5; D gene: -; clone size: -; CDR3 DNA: TGTGCCAGCAGTTGGGGGCAGAGAGAGACCCAGTACTTC; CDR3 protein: CASSWGQRETQYF
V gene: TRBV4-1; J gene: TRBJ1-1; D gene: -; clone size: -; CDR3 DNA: TGCGCCAGCAGCCCAGGGGAACCTGAAGCTTTCTTT; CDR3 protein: CASSPGEPEAFF
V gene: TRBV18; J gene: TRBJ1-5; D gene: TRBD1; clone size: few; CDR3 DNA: TGTGCCAGCTCACAATTGGACAGGGGCCCCAATCAGCCCCAGCATTTT; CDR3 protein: CASSQLDRGPNQPQHF
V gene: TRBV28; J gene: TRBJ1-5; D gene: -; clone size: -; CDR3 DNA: TGTGCCAGCGCGCCGGGGGGCAATCAGCCCCAGCATTTT; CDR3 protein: CASAPGGNQPQHF
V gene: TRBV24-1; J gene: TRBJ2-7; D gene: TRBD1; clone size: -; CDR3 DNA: TGTGCCACCAGTGCTACCGGGACAGGGGCCCACGAGCAGTACTTC; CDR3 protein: CATSATGTGAHEQYF
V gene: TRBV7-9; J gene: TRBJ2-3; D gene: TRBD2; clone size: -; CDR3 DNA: TGTGCCAGCAGCCCGCTTACGAGCGGGGGCCTTAGCACAGATACGCAGTATTTT; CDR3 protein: CASSPLTSGGLSTDTQYF
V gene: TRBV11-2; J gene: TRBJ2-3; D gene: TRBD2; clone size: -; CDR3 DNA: TGTGCCAGCAGCCGCGGCGGGGGACTTATCACAGATACGCAGTATTTT; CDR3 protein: CASSRGGGLITDTQYF
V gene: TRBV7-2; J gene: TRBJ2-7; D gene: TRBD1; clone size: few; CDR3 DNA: TGTGCCAGCAGCTTTTCCGGGACAGGGGGGTACGAGCAGTACTTC; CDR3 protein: CASSFSGTGGYEQYF
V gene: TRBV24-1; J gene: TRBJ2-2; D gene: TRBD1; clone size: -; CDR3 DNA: TGTGCCACCAGTGATCCACAGGGGAATTGGGGGGAGCTGTTTTTT; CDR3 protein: CATSDPQGNWGELFF
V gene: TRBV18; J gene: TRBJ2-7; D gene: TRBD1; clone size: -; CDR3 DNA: TGTGCCAGCTCACCACTACAGGGGCCGCCTCTTACCTACGAGCAGTACTTC; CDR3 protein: CASSPLQGPPLTYEQYF
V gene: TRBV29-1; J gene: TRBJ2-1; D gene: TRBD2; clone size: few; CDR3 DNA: TGCAGCGTTGGACTAGCGGGAGCTGGTGAGCAGTTCTTC; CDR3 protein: CSVGLAGAGEQFF
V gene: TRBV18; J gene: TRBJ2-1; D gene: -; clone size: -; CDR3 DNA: TGTGCCAGCTCACTACAGGGTAGCTCCTACAATGAGCAGTTCTTC; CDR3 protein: CASSLQGSSYNEQFF